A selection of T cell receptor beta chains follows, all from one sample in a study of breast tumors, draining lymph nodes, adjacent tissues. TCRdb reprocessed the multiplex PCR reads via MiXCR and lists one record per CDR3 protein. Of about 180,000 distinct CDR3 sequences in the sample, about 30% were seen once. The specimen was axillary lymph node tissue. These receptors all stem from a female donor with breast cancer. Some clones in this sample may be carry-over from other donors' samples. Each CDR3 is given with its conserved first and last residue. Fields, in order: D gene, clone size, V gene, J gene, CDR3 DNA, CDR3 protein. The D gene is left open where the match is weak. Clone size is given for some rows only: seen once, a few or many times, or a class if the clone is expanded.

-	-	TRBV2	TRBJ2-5	TGTGCCAGCAGTGACAGGGTGGAGACCCAGTACTTC	CASSDRVETQYF
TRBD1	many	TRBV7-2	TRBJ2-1	TGTGCCAGCAGCTTAGACCCCGGGACAGGGAGGTATGAGCAGTTCTTC	CASSLDPGTGRYEQFF
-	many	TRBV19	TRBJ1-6	TGTGCCAGTAAACAGACTACTAATTCACCCCTCCACTTT	CASKQTTNSPLHF
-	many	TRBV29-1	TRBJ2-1	TGCAGCGTTTCAGGGGAAGAGCAGTTCTTC	CSVSGEEQFF
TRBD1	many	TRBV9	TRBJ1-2	TGTGCCAGCAGCTTAGGGACAGGGGGCAGCTATGGCTACACCTTC	CASSLGTGGSYGYTF
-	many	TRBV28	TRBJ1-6	TGTGCCAGCAACGGGGCGGGGAGGAGCTATGGCACCCTCCACTTT	CASNGAGRSYGTLHF
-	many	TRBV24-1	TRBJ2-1	TGTGCCACCAGTGATTACGGATACAATGAGCAGTTCTTC	CATSDYGYNEQFF
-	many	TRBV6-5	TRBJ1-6	TGTGCCAGCAGGGTCTCCTATAATTCACCCCTCCACTTT	CASRVSYNSPLHF
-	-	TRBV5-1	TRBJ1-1	TGCGCCAGCAGCTTCTTTCGGTACACTGAAGCTTTCTTT	CASSFFRYTEAFF
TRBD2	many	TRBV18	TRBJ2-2	TGTGCCAGCTCACCACCGGGACTAGCGCTAACCGGGGAGCTGTTTTTT	CASSPPGLALTGELFF
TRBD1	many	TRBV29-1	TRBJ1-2	TGCAGCGTTGGCCCGACAGGGGTCGGCTATGGCTACACCTTC	CSVGPTGVGYGYTF
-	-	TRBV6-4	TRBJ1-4	TGTGCCAGCACTCCCCGGAGGGGTATACGAAGGAGCAGGGATGAAAAACTGTTTTTT	CASTPRRGIRRSRDEKLFF
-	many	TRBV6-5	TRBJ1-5	TGTGCCAGCAGTCACGGCCCCGCTGTCCAGCCCCAGCATTTT	CASSHGPAVQPQHF
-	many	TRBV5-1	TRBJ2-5	TGCGCCAGCAGCCGCGAAGGGGAGACCCAGTACTTC	CASSREGETQYF
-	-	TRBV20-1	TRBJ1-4	TGCAGTGCCAGCGATATGGGGGAGTCGGAAAAACTGTTTTTT	CSASDMGESEKLFF
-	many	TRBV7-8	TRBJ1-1	TGTGCCAGCAGCTTAGGGCGGAACACTGAAGCTTTCTTT	CASSLGRNTEAFF
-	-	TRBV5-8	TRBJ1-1	TGTGCCAGCAGCTTGGCCCAGAATCCGAACACTGAAGCTTTCTTT	CASSLAQNPNTEAFF
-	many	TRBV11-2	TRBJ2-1	TGTGCCAGCAGCCTACGGGAGTACGGCTACAATGAGCAGTTCTTC	CASSLREYGYNEQFF
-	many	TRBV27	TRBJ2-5	TGTGCCAGCAGTTTATCGGGGATAGGAGAGACCCAGTACTTC	CASSLSGIGETQYF
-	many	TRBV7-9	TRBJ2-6	TGTGCCAGCAGCTTAGTTGGGGCCAACGTCCTGACTTTC	CASSLVGANVLTF
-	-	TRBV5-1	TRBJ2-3	TGCGCCAGCAGCGACGAAGGTTCGAAGTATTTT	CASSDEGSKYF
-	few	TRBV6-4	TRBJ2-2	TGTGCCAGCAAGCGACTAGTGAACACCGGGGAGCTGTTTTTT	CASKRLVNTGELFF
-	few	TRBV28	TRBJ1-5	TGTGCCAGCAGTTTTCCTTATTTTAGCAATCAGCCCCAGCATTTT	CASSFPYFSNQPQHF
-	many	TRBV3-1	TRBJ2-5	TGTGCCAGCAGCCAAGATTCGACGGCCCAGTACTTC	CASSQDSTAQYF
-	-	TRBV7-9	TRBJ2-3	TGTGCCAGCAGCTTCCCCCTCTCGGGGTCCGATACGCAGTATTTT	CASSFPLSGSDTQYF
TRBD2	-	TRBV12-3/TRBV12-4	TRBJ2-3	TGTGCCAGCAGTTCGTTAGCGGGGGCGGGCACGGGTACGCAGTATTTT	CASSSLAGAGTGTQYF
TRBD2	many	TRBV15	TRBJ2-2	TGTGCCACCAGCAGAGATCGGGGACTAGCGGGGGGTAAAAACACCGGGGAGCTGTTTTTT	CATSRDRGLAGGKNTGELFF
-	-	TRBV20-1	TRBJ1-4	TGCAGTGCTAGAGTTCGGTTGTCGGGCGAAAAACTGTTTTTT	CSARVRLSGEKLFF
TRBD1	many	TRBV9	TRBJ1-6	TGTGCCAGCAGCCTCAGACAGGGAGATTCACCCCTCCACTTT	CASSLRQGDSPLHF
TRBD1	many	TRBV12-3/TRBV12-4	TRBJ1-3	TGTGCCAGCCGTCAGGGGGTGACTGGAAACACCATATATTTT	CASRQGVTGNTIYF
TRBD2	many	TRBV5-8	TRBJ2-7	TGTGCCAGCAGCTTGGCCGGCGGGAGTATCAGCGAGCAGTACTTC	CASSLAGGSISEQYF
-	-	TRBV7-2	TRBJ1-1	TGTGCCAGCAGCTTTTTCAGGGAAAACACTGAAGCTTTCTTT	CASSFFRENTEAFF
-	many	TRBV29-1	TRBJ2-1	TGCAGCGTTGAAGACCCCGACCGGGGGTTAAATGAGCAGTTCTTC	CSVEDPDRGLNEQFF
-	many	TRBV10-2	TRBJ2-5	TGCGCCAGCAATGGGGGGGCCGGGGAGACCCAGTACTTC	CASNGGAGETQYF
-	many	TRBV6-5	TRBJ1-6	TGTGCCAGCAGTCACTCGACCTTCCGGCGGCTAGATAATTCACCCCTCCACTTT	CASSHSTFRRLDNSPLHF
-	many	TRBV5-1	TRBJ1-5	TGCGCCAGCAGCCAAGCAGGGGCCGGGCAGCCCCAGCATTTT	CASSQAGAGQPQHF
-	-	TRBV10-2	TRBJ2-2	TGCGCCAGCACGCAGGAACGAGGGGAGCTGTTTTTT	CASTQERGELFF
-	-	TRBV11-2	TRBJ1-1	TGTGCCAGCAGCTTAGTAGCACGGGATGAAGCTTTCTTT	CASSLVARDEAFF
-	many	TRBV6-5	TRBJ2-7	TGTGCCAGCAGTTACTCCCTAGCCTCCTACGAGCAGTACTTC	CASSYSLASYEQYF
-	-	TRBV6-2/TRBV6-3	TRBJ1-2	-	CASSPIPVQTSNYGCTF
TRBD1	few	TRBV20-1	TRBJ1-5	TGCAGTGCTAGAGTCCAGGGAGGGGGCAAGAATCAGCCCCAGCATTTT	CSARVQGGGKNQPQHF
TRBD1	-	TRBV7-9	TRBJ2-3	TGTGCCAGCAGCTACATCCGGGACAGGGAGGGGACAGATACGCAGTATTTT	CASSYIRDREGTDTQYF
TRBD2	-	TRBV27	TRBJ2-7	TGTGCCAGCAGTTTTTCGGTAGCGGGGGAAGACTACGAGCAGTACTTC	CASSFSVAGEDYEQYF
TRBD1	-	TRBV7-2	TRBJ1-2	TGTGCCAGCAGCACACCGGGACAGGGAACTTCGTCGACCTATGGCTACACCTTC	CASSTPGQGTSSTYGYTF
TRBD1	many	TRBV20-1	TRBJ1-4	TGCAGTGCCCGGACAGGGGGCGGTATAGGTGAAAAACTGTTTTTT	CSARTGGGIGEKLFF